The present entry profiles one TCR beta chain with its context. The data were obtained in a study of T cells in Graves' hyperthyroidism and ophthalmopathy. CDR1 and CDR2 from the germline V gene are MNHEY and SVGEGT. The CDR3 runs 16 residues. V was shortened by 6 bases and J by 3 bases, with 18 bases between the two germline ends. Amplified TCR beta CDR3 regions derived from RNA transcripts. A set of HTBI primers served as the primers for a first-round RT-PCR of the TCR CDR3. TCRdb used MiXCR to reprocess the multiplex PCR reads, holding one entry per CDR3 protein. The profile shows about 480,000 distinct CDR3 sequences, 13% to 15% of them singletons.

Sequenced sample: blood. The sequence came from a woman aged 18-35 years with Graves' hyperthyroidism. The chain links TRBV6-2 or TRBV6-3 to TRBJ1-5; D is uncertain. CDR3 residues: CASRLPGSAFNQPQHF. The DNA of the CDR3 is TGTGCCAGCAGATTACCCGGCAGTGCGTTCAATCAGCCCCAGCATTTT.